Described below is a single TCR beta chain sequence and its context. The study drew participants aged about 18 to 89 years from some 24 US areas. Participants in the exposed group had met a COVID-19 case in the 2 weeks before joining the study. These data are taken from a study of blood T cell repertoires in COVID-19. Germline V lookup: CDR1 MDHEN, CDR2 SYDVKM. The CDR3 consists of 14 residues. Trimming removed 8 bases from V and 4 bases from J; junction bases left unmatched: 10. The data were produced by immunoSEQ multiplex PCR, yet TCRdb's version contains in-frame clones alone and is incomplete. The table includes almost 350,000 clones, 88% detected once.

The TCR comes from a woman between 25 and 40 years old who had been exposed to COVID-19. The sequencing sample was made of PBMCs or T cells enriched from blood (not recorded which). V is TRBV28 and J is TRBJ2-7; 8 positions match TRBD1. CDR3 loop: CASAPGGAWYEQYF. CDR3 nucleotides: TGTGCCAGCGCCCCAGGGGGCGCGTGGTACGAGCAGTACTTC.